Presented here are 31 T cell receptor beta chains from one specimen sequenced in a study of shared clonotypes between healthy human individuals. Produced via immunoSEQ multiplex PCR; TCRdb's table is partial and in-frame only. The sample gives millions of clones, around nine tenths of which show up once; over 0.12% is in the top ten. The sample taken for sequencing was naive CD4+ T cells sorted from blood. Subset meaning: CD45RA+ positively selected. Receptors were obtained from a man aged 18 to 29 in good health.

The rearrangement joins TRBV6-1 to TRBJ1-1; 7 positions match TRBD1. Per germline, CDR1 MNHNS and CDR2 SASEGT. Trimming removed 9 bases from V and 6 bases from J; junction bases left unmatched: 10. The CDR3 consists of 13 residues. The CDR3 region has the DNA TGTGCCAGTACCCAGCCGGGGACAGCTGAAGCTTTCTTT. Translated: CASTQPGTAEAFF.

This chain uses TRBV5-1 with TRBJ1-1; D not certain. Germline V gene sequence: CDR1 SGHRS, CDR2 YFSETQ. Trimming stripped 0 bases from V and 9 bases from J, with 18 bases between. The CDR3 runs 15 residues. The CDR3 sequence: CASSLAADIVSKAFF. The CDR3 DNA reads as TGCGCCAGCAGCTTGGCCGCCGACATAGTATCCAAAGCTTTCTTT.

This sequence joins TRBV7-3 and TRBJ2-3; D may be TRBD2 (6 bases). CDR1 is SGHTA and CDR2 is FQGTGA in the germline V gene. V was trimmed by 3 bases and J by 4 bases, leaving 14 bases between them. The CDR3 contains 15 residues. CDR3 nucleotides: TGTGCCAGCAGCTTCAATAGCGGAGGTCCAGATACGCAGTATTTT. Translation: CASSFNSGGPDTQYF.

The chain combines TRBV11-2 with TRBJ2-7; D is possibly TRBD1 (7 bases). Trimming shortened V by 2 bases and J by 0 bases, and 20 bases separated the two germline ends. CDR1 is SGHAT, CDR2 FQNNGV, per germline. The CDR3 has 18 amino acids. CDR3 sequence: CASSLQPWAGGSSYEQYF. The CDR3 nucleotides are TGTGCCAGCAGCTTACAACCCTGGGCAGGGGGGAGCTCCTACGAGCAGTACTTC.

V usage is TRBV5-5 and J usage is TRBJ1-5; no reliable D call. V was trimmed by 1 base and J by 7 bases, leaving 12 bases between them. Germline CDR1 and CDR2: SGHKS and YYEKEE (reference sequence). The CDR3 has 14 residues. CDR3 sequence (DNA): TGTGCCAGCAGCTTGTACAGCCAGGAACAGCCCCAGCATTTT. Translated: CASSLYSQEQPQHF.

CDR3 sequence: CASSLGNQETQYF. Here the CDR3 DNA reads TGTGCCAGCAGCCTAGGGAACCAAGAGACCCAGTACTTC. This chain joins TRBV6-1 and TRBJ2-5; D unclear. From germline, CDR1 is MNHNS and CDR2 SASEGT. V was cut by 6 bases and J by 0 bases, with 8 bases left in between. CDR3 length: 13 amino acids.

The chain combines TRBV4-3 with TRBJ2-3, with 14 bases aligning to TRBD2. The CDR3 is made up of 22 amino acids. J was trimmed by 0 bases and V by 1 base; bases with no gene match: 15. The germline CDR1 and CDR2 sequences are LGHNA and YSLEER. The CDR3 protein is CASSQGLAGGLSLPSSTDTQYF. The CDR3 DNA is TGCGCCAGCAGCCAAGGACTAGCGGGAGGGCTCTCATTGCCCTCTAGCACAGATACGCAGTATTTT.

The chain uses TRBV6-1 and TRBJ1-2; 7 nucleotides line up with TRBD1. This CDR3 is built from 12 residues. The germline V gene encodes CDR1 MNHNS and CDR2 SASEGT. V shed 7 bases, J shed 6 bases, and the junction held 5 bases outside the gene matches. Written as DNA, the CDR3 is TGTGCCAGCACGGACAGGAGTAATGGCTACACCTTC. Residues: CASTDRSNGYTF.

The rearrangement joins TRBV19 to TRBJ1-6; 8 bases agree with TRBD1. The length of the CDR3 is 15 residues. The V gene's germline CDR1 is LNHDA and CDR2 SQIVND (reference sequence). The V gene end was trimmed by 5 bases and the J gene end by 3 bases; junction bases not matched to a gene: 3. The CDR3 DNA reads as TGTGCCAGTAGTTCCGGACAGGGCTATAATTCACCCCTCCACTTT. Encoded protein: CASSSGQGYNSPLHF.

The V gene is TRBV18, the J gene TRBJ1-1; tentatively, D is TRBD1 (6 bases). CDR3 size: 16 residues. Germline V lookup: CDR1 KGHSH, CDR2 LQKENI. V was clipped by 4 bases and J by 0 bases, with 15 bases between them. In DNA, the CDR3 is TGTGCCAGCTCACTCTTTTGGACAGAGCTGAACACTGAAGCTTTCTTT. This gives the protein CASSLFWTELNTEAFF.

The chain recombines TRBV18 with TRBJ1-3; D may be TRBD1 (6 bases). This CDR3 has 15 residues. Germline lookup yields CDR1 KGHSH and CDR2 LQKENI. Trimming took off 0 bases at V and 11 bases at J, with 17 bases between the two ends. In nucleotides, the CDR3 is TGTGCCAGCTCACCACCGAGGGGGACATCAGCTCCCATATATTTT. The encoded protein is CASSPPRGTSAPIYF.

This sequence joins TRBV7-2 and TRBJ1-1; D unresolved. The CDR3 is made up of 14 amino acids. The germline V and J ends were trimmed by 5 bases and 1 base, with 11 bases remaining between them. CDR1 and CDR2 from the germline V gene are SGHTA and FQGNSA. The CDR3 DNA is TGTGCCAGCAGCATCACCGTTGCGAACACTGAAGCTTTCTTT. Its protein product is CASSITVANTEAFF.

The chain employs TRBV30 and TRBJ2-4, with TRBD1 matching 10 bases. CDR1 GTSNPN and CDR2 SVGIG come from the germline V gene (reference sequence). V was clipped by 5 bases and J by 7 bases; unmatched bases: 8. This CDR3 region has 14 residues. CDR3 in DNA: TGTGCCTGGGGACGACCGGGACAGGGGAACATTCAGTACTTC. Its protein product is CAWGRPGQGNIQYF.

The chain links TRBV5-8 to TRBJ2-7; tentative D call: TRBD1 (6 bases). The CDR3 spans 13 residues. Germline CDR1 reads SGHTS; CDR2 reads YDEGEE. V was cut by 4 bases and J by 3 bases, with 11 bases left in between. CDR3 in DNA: TGTGCCAGCAGCCACAGGGCTCTCTACGAGCAGTACTTC. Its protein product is CASSHRALYEQYF.

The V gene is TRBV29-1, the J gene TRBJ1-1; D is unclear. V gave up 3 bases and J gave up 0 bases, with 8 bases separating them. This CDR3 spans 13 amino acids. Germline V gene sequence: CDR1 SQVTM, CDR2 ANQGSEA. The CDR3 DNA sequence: TGCAGCGTTGATATGGTGCTGAACACTGAAGCTTTCTTT. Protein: CSVDMVLNTEAFF.

As DNA, the CDR3 is TGTGCCAGCAGCGTAGATGGGGGCGCGGGGTACGAGCAGTACTTC. Its protein product is CASSVDGGAGYEQYF. J is TRBJ2-7 and V is TRBV9; the D gene could be TRBD1 or TRBD2 (6 bases each). The germline V gene encodes CDR1 SGDLS and CDR2 YYNGEE. The CDR3 covers 15 residues. Trimming removed 0 bases from V and 4 bases from J, with 14 bases in between. Variable domain in full (rest from reference TRBV9 and TRBJ2-7): DSGVTQTPKHLITATGQRVTLRCSPRSGDLSVYWYQQSLDQGLQFLIQYYNGEERAKGNILERFSAQQFPDLHSELNLSSLELGDSALYFCASSVDGGAGYEQYFGPGTRLTVT.

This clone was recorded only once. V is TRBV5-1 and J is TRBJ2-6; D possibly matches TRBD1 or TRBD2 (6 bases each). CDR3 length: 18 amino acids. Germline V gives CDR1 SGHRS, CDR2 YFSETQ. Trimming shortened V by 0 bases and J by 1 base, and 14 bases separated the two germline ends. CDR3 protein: CASSLEGGKLSGANVLTF. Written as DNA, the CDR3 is TGCGCCAGCAGCTTGGAGGGGGGTAAACTTTCTGGGGCCAACGTCCTGACTTTC. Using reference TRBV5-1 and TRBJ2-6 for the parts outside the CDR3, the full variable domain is KAGVTQTPRYLIKTRGQQVTLSCSPISGHRSVSWYQQTPGQGLQFLFEYFSETQRNKGNFPGRFSGRQFSNSRSEMNVSTLELGDSALYLCASSLEGGKLSGANVLTFGAGSRLTVL.

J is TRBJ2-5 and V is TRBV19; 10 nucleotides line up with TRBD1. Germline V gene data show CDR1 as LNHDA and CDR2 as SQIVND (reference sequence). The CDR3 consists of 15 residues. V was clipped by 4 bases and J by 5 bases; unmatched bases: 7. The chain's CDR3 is CASSTGQGVKETQYF. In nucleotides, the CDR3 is TGTGCCAGTAGTACTGGACAGGGGGTAAAGGAGACCCAGTACTTC. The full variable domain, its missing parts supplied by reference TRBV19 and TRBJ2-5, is DGGITQSPKYLFRKEGQNVTLSCEQNLNHDAMYWYRQDPGQGLRLIYYSQIVNDFQKGDIAEGYSVSREKKESFPLTVTSAQKNPTAFYLCASSTGQGVKETQYFGPGTRLLVL.

This chain's CDR3 is CASIPGQGREKLFF. The CDR3 nucleotides are TGTGCCAGCATCCCGGGACAGGGGCGTGAAAAACTGTTTTTT. The gene calls are TRBV21-1 and TRBJ1-4; the D call TRBD1 from the table was never checked on the DNA. TRBV21-1 is reported as a pseudogene. The CDR3 spans 14 residues.

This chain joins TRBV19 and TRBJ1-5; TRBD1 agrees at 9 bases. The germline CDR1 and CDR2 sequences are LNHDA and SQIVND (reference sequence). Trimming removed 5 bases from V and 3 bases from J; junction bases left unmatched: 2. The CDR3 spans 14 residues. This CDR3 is CASSGTGLNQPQHF. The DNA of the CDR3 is TGTGCCAGTAGTGGGACAGGGCTCAATCAGCCCCAGCATTTT.

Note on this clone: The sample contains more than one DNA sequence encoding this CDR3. CDR3 DNA: TGCGCCAGCAGCCCCTGGACAGGGAGACAAGAGACCCAGTACTTC. Its translation is CASSPWTGRQETQYF. This chain links TRBV5-1 with TRBJ2-5; 8 nucleotides match TRBD1. The germline gives CDR1 SGHRS, CDR2 YFSETQ. J gave up 2 bases and V 4 bases, and 7 bases lay outside the gene matches. The CDR3 contains 15 residues.

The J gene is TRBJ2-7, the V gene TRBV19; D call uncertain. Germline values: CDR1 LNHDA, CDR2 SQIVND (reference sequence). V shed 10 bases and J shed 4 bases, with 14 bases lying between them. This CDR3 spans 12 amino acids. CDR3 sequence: CATRGERYEQYF. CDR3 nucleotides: TGTGCCACTCGCGGAGAGAGGTACGAGCAGTACTTC.

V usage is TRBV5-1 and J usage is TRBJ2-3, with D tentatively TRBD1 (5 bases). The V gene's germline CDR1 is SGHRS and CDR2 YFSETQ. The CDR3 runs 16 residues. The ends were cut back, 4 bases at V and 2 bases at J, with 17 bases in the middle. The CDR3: CASSTGHEGHTDTQYF. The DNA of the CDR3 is TGCGCCAGCAGCACTGGACACGAAGGACACACAGATACGCAGTATTTT.

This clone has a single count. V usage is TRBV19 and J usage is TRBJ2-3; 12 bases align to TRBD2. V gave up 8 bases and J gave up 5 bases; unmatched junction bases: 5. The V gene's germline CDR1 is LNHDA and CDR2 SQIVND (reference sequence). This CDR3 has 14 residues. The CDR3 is CASSSGRVIDTQYF. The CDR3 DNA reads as TGTGCCAGTTCTAGCGGGAGGGTGATAGATACGCAGTATTTT.

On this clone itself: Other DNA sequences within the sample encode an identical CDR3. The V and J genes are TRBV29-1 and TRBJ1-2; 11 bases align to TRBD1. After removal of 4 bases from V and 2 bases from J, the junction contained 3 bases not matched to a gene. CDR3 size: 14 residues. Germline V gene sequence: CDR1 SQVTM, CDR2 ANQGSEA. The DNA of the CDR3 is TGCAGCGTTGCTAGGGACAGGGGGAACTATGGCTACACCTTC. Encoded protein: CSVARDRGNYGYTF.

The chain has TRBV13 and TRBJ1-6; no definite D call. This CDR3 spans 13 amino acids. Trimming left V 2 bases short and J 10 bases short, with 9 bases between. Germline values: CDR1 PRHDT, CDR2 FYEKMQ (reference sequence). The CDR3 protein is CASSLNGDSPLHF. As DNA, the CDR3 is TGTGCCAGCAGCTTAAACGGTGACTCACCCCTCCACTTT.

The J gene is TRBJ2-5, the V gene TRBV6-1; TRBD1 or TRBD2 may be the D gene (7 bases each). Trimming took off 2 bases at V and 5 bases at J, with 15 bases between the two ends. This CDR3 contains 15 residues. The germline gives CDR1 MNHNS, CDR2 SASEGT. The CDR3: CASSEQGGFRETQYF. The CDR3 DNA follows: TGTGCCAGCAGTGAACAGGGGGGGTTTAGGGAGACCCAGTACTTC.

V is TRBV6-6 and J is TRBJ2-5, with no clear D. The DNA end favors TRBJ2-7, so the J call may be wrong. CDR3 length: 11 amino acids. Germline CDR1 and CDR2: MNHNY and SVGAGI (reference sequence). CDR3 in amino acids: CASSQTYEQYF. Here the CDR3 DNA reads TGTGCCAGCAGCCAAACCTACGAGCAGTACTTC.

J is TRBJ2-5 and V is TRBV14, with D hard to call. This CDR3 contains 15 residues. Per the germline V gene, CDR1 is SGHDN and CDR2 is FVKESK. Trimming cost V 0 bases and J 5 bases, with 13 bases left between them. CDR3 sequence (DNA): TGTGCCAGCAGCCAAGAATCTTCCACGTACGAGACCCAGTACTTC. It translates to CASSQESSTYETQYF. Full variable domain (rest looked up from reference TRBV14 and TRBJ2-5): EAGVTQFPSHSVIEKGQTVTLRCDPISGHDNLYWYRRVMGKEIKFLLHFVKESKQDESGMPNNRFLAERTGGTYSTLKVQPAELEDSGVYFCASSQESSTYETQYFGPGTRLLVL.

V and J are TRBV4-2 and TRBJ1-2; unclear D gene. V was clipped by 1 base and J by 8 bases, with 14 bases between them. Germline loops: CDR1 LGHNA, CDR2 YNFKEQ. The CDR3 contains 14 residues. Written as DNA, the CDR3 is TGTGCCAGCAGCCAAGGGGCGTCAAAGGAAGGCTACACCTTC. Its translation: CASSQGASKEGYTF.

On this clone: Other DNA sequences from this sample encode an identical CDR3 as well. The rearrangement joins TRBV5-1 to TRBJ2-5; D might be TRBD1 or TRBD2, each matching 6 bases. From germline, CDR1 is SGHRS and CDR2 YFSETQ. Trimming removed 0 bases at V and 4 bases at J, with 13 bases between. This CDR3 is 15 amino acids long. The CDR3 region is CASSLGQGRGETQYF. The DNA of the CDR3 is TGCGCCAGCAGCTTGGGGCAGGGGCGGGGAGAGACCCAGTACTTC. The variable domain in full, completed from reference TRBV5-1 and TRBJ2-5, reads KAGVTQTPRYLIKTRGQQVTLSCSPISGHRSVSWYQQTPGQGLQFLFEYFSETQRNKGNFPGRFSGRQFSNSRSEMNVSTLELGDSALYLCASSLGQGRGETQYFGPGTRLLVL.